A selection of T cell receptor beta chains follows, all from one sample in a study of shared clonotypes between healthy human individuals. Only in-frame clones appear in the TCRdb table, and some are missing; sequencing was by immunoSEQ multiplex PCR. The sample carries hundreds of thousands of clones, almost 97% recorded once. The specimen was naive CD4+ T cells sorted from blood. Source of these receptors: a woman in her 30s in good health. CDR3s include the opening cysteine and the closing phenylalanine or tryptophan. A D gene is named only where the DNA matches it firmly. Some rows mark clone size as missing; the rest say once, few, many or name a class of expanded clone.

D: TRBD1; V: TRBV19; size: -; J: TRBJ2-5; CDR3: CASKGQGPTGTQYF; DNA: TGTGCCAGCAAGGGACAGGGCCCCACGGGGACCCAGTACTTC
D: -; V: TRBV7-6; size: -; J: TRBJ1-1; CDR3: CASSLAVGAEAFF; DNA: TGTGCCAGCAGCTTGGCTGTAGGGGCTGAAGCTTTCTTT
D: -; V: TRBV28; size: -; J: TRBJ2-4; CDR3: CASSFSRENIQYF; DNA: TGTGCCAGCAGTTTTAGCAGGGAAAACATTCAGTACTTC
D: -; V: TRBV28; size: -; J: TRBJ2-7; CDR3: CASDTGTATYEQYF; DNA: TGTGCCAGCGATACCGGGACGGCAACCTACGAGCAGTACTTC
D: -; V: TRBV18; size: -; J: TRBJ2-1; CDR3: CASSPPDWEQFF; DNA: TGTGCCAGCTCACCGCCGGACTGGGAGCAGTTCTTC
D: -; V: TRBV7-8; size: -; J: TRBJ2-7; CDR3: CASSWGLYEQYF; DNA: TGTGCCAGCAGCTGGGGACTTTACGAGCAGTACTTC
D: -; V: TRBV5-5; size: -; J: TRBJ2-6; CDR3: CASSAEVAGANVLTF; DNA: TGTGCCAGCAGCGCCGAAGTAGCTGGGGCCAACGTCCTGACTTTC
D: -; V: TRBV2; size: -; J: TRBJ1-2; CDR3: CARAKGYYGYTF; DNA: TGTGCCAGGGCGAAGGGTTACTATGGCTACACCTTC
D: -; V: TRBV28; size: -; J: TRBJ2-7; CDR3: CASTVGDGTFFYEQYF; DNA: TGTGCCAGCACCGTGGGGGACGGGACATTCTTTTACGAGCAGTACTTC
D: -; V: TRBV5-4; size: -; J: TRBJ1-1; CDR3: CASSLLADLNTEAFF; DNA: TGTGCCAGCAGCTTGTTGGCAGACCTGAACACTGAAGCTTTCTTT
D: TRBD2; V: TRBV11-1; size: -; J: TRBJ2-7; CDR3: CASTGGAGHSYEQYF; DNA: TGTGCCAGCACCGGGGGGGCAGGGCACTCCTACGAGCAGTACTTC
D: TRBD2; V: TRBV28; size: -; J: TRBJ2-7; CDR3: CASRYTGTSGTYEQYF; DNA: TGTGCCAGCAGATATACCGGGACTAGCGGGACCTACGAGCAGTACTTC
D: -; V: TRBV28; size: -; J: TRBJ1-1; CDR3: CASSIYRAGAEAFF; DNA: TGTGCCAGCAGTATCTACCGAGCAGGGGCTGAAGCTTTCTTT
D: -; V: TRBV30; size: -; J: TRBJ2-5; CDR3: CACCGVPEQYF; DNA: TGTGCCTGTTGTGGGGTTCCTGAGCAGTACTTC
D: -; V: TRBV5-6; size: -; J: TRBJ2-2; CDR3: CASSLEARSPGELFF; DNA: TGTGCCAGCAGCTTGGAGGCTCGTTCACCCGGGGAGCTGTTTTTT
D: TRBD1; V: TRBV28; size: -; J: TRBJ1-5; CDR3: CASTQGGVRSNQPQHF; DNA: TGTGCCAGCACCCAGGGGGGGGTACGGAGCAATCAGCCCCAGCATTTT
D: TRBD2; V: TRBV4-2; size: -; J: TRBJ2-7; CDR3: CASSPGLPTYEQYF; DNA: TGTGCCAGCAGCCCGGGACTACCAACCTACGAGCAGTACTTC
D: -; V: TRBV10-1; size: -; J: TRBJ2-3; CDR3: CASSEAGVDTQYF; DNA: TGCGCCAGCAGTGAGGCCGGGGTAGATACGCAGTATTTT
D: TRBD1; V: TRBV5-1; size: -; J: TRBJ2-7; CDR3: CASSLAVGQGAREQYF; DNA: TGCGCCAGCAGCTTGGCCGTGGGACAGGGGGCGCGCGAGCAGTACTTC
D: -; V: TRBV5-1; size: -; J: TRBJ1-2; CDR3: CASSLTGRGYTF; DNA: TGCGCCAGCAGCCTGACAGGTCGGGGCTACACCTTC
D: -; V: TRBV11-2; size: -; J: TRBJ2-7; CDR3: CASAGPLRREQYF; DNA: TGTGCCAGCGCGGGGCCCTTAAGACGGGAGCAGTACTTC
D: -; V: TRBV5-1; size: -; J: TRBJ2-1; CDR3: CASSLSRGPWNEQFF; DNA: TGCGCCAGCAGCTTGAGCAGGGGACCTTGGAATGAGCAGTTCTTC
D: -; V: TRBV6-5; size: -; J: TRBJ1-1; CDR3: CATTRGGGRTEAFF; DNA: TGTGCCACCACGCGTGGGGGGGGGAGAACTGAAGCTTTCTTT
D: -; V: TRBV9; size: -; J: TRBJ2-5; CDR3: CASSVDPGHFQETQYF; DNA: TGTGCCAGCAGCGTAGACCCGGGACATTTCCAAGAGACCCAGTACTTC
D: TRBD2; V: TRBV18; size: -; J: TRBJ2-1; CDR3: CASSRLAGKYNEQFF; DNA: TGTGCCAGCTCACGACTAGCGGGGAAATACAATGAGCAGTTCTTC
D: TRBD1; V: TRBV19; size: -; J: TRBJ1-6; CDR3: CASKSGTATSHYNSPLHF; DNA: TGTGCCAGTAAATCCGGGACAGCTACATCCCACTATAATTCACCCCTCCACTTT
D: -; V: TRBV14; size: -; J: TRBJ1-1; CDR3: CASSQETGRMNTEAFF; DNA: TGTGCCAGCAGCCAAGAAACAGGCCGTATGAACACTGAAGCTTTCTTT
D: TRBD1; V: TRBV18; size: -; J: TRBJ1-1; CDR3: CASSPGRGITEAFF; DNA: TGTGCCAGCTCACCGGGCAGGGGGATCACTGAAGCTTTCTTT
D: -; V: TRBV7-9; size: -; J: TRBJ2-1; CDR3: CASSQPGLGPHEQFF; DNA: TGTGCCAGCAGCCAACCGGGACTGGGACCGCATGAGCAGTTCTTC
D: -; V: TRBV27; size: once; J: TRBJ2-7; CDR3: CASSPTGATYEQYF; DNA: TGTGCCAGCAGCCCTACAGGAGCCACCTACGAGCAGTACTTC
D: -; V: TRBV7-8; size: -; J: TRBJ2-5; CDR3: CASSLGASFETQYF; DNA: TGTGCCAGCAGCTTAGGAGCTAGCTTCGAGACCCAGTACTTC
D: -; V: TRBV25-1; size: -; J: TRBJ1-1; CDR3: CASMNMRNTEAFF; DNA: TGTGCCAGCATGAACATGCGGAACACTGAAGCTTTCTTT
D: -; V: TRBV5-1; size: few; J: TRBJ1-1; CDR3: CASSLTVMNTEAFF; DNA: TGCGCCAGCAGCTTGACGGTTATGAACACTGAAGCTTTCTTT
D: -; V: TRBV7-2; size: -; J: TRBJ2-3; CDR3: CASSLYSSTDTQYF; DNA: TGTGCCAGCAGCTTGTACTCGAGCACAGATACGCAGTATTTT
D: -; V: TRBV5-1; size: -; J: TRBJ1-5; CDR3: CASSLRGAGSEPQHF; DNA: TGCGCCAGCAGCTTGCGAGGGGCGGGTTCGGAGCCCCAGCATTTT
D: TRBD1; V: TRBV5-5; size: -; J: TRBJ2-5; CDR3: CASSGTGGEETQYF; DNA: TGTGCCAGCAGTGGGACAGGGGGCGAAGAGACCCAGTACTTC
D: TRBD1; V: TRBV5-1; size: -; J: TRBJ2-5; CDR3: CASSLGPTGKKQYF; DNA: TGCGCCAGCAGCTTGGGCCCGACAGGGAAGAAGCAGTACTTC
D: TRBD2; V: TRBV5-4; size: -; J: TRBJ2-5; CDR3: CASHRAGEETQYF; DNA: TGTGCCAGCCACCGAGCGGGAGAAGAGACCCAGTACTTC
D: TRBD2; V: TRBV5-1; size: -; J: TRBJ2-1; CDR3: CASSYLGLAQYNEQFF; DNA: TGCGCCAGCAGCTACTTGGGACTAGCGCAATACAATGAGCAGTTCTTC
D: -; V: TRBV10-2; size: -; J: TRBJ2-7; CDR3: CASSPTVYEQYF; DNA: TGCGCCAGCAGTCCGACGGTTTACGAGCAGTACTTC
D: TRBD1; V: TRBV11-1; size: -; J: TRBJ1-2; CDR3: CASSPRTGGHGYTF; DNA: TGTGCCAGCAGCCCCCGAACAGGGGGCCATGGCTACACCTTC
D: -; V: TRBV6-5; size: -; J: TRBJ2-7; CDR3: CASSYSGGGSYEQYF; DNA: TGTGCCAGCAGTTACTCGGGGGGCGGTTCTTACGAGCAGTACTTC
D: -; V: TRBV19; size: -; J: TRBJ2-3; CDR3: CASSIAGATDTQYF; DNA: TGTGCCAGTAGTATAGCAGGGGCGACAGATACGCAGTATTTT
D: TRBD2; V: TRBV10-1; size: -; J: TRBJ2-1; CDR3: CASSEGLARNEQFF; DNA: TGCGCCAGCAGTGAGGGACTAGCAAGGAATGAGCAGTTCTTC
D: TRBD2; V: TRBV11-3; size: -; J: TRBJ2-1; CDR3: CASSLERRILAGSYNEQFF; DNA: TGTGCCAGCAGCTTAGAACGGAGAATACTAGCGGGATCCTACAATGAGCAGTTCTTC
D: -; V: TRBV29-1; size: -; J: TRBJ1-1; CDR3: CSVRSTENTEAFF; DNA: TGCAGCGTCAGATCAACCGAGAACACTGAAGCTTTCTTT
D: TRBD2; V: TRBV19; size: -; J: TRBJ2-1; CDR3: CASSIGGTSGRNEQFF; DNA: TGTGCCAGTAGTATTGGGGGGACTAGCGGGAGAAATGAGCAGTTCTTC
D: -; V: TRBV28; size: -; J: TRBJ2-1; CDR3: CASSLGRYNEQFF; DNA: TGTGCCAGCAGTTTAGGACGGTACAATGAGCAGTTCTTC
D: -; V: TRBV2; size: -; J: TRBJ2-7; CDR3: CASSESGNEQYF; DNA: TGTGCCAGCAGTGAGTCGGGAAACGAGCAGTACTTC
D: -; V: TRBV19; size: -; J: TRBJ1-4; CDR3: CASSSQAATNEKLFF; DNA: TGTGCCAGTAGTTCCCAGGCTGCAACTAATGAAAAACTGTTTTTT
D: -; V: TRBV5-1; size: -; J: TRBJ2-5; CDR3: CASSLVQETQYF; DNA: TGCGCCAGCAGCTTGGTACAAGAGACCCAGTACTTC
D: TRBD2; V: TRBV19; size: -; J: TRBJ2-5; CDR3: CASSIQTSFETQYF; DNA: TGTGCCAGTAGTATACAGACTAGCTTTGAGACCCAGTACTTC
D: TRBD1; V: TRBV19; size: -; J: TRBJ1-3; CDR3: CASSTYPGQGNGNTIYF; DNA: TGTGCCAGTAGTACGTACCCGGGACAGGGGAATGGAAACACCATATATTTT
D: -; V: TRBV21-1; size: once; J: TRBJ2-1; CDR3: CASSKPGYPEYNEQFF; DNA: TGTGCCAGCAGCAAGCCAGGCTATCCAGAGTACAATGAGCAGTTCTTC